The 18 T cell receptor beta chains below come from one sample, sequenced in a study of T cell repertoires in cytomegalovirus infection. In TCRdb, the reads were re-called with MiXCR into one record per CDR3 protein. The sample has about 490,000 distinct CDR3 sequences, about 11% seen once; the top ten hold about 10%. The material sequenced was PBMCs. These receptors all come from a human donor in good health (CMV status not recorded). Some clones in this sample may be carry-over from other donors' samples.

In its sample, this clonotype was seen a few times. The chain is built from TRBV6-8 and TRBJ2-2, with 14 positions matching TRBD2. V trimming: 5 bases; J trimming: 1 base; junction bases outside the gene matches: 3. This CDR3 has 17 amino acids. CDR1 is MNHGY and CDR2 is SAAAGT in the germline V gene. CDR3 region: CASSRGLAGENTGELFF. CDR3 nucleotides: TGTGCCAGCAGTCGGGGACTAGCGGGAGAGAACACCGGGGAGCTGTTTTTT.

The V and J genes are TRBV3-1 and TRBJ1-2, with D possibly TRBD1 on 5 matching bases. V was cut by 0 bases and J by 6 bases, with 14 bases left in between. Germline loops: CDR1 LGHDT, CDR2 YNNKEL (reference sequence). The CDR3 contains 15 residues. The CDR3 DNA is TGTGCCAGCAGCCAAGATCGAAGGGGCAAAGATGGCTACACCTTC. It is translated as CASSQDRRGKDGYTF.

This chain uses TRBV2 with TRBJ1-1; tentative D call: TRBD1 (5 bases). This CDR3 has 13 residues. The ends were cut back, 0 bases at V and 8 bases at J, with 10 bases in the middle. CDR1 and CDR2 (germline): SNHLY, FYNNEI. The CDR3 DNA follows: TGTGCCAGCAGTGAAGCCCGGGGCGAGGAAGCTTTCTTT. Its translation: CASSEARGEEAFF.

This clonotype showed up many times. The chain employs TRBV7-9 and TRBJ1-5; possibly TRBD1 for D (5 bases). V lost 4 bases and J lost 6, with 10 bases in between. The CDR3 covers 13 residues. Germline V gene data show CDR1 as SEHNR and CDR2 as FQNEAQ (reference sequence). CDR3 residues: CASSSGIRQPQHF. The CDR3 DNA follows: TGTGCCAGCAGCTCAGGGATCCGTCAGCCCCAGCATTTT.

This clonotype has a handful of counts. V and J are TRBV28 and TRBJ1-6; D ambiguous. The CDR3 has 12 amino acids. With 2 bases removed from V and 8 bases from J, the gap between germline ends came to 4 bases. In germline, CDR1 is MDHEN, CDR2 SYDVKM. CDR3 sequence reads: CASSLKYSPLHF. CDR3 DNA: TGTGCCAGCAGTTTAAAGTATTCACCCCTCCACTTT.

This clonotype has a handful of counts. CDR3 protein: CASSGSSGRSTGELFF. For the CDR3, the DNA is TGCGCCAGCAGCGGTTCTAGCGGGAGGTCCACCGGGGAGCTGTTTTTT. The chain joins TRBV5-1 to TRBJ2-2, with TRBD2 matching 11 bases. The length of the CDR3 is 16 residues. Germline V gene lookup returns CDR1 SGHRS and CDR2 YFSETQ. J gave up 4 bases and V 4 bases, and 6 bases lay outside the gene matches.

The table lists this clonotype with a few counts. The rearrangement uses TRBV14 and TRBJ1-2, with TRBD1 identical over 9 bases. J was trimmed by 6 bases and V by 5 bases; bases with no gene match: 4. Germline CDR1 and CDR2: SGHDN and FVKESK. The length of the CDR3 is 13 residues. The CDR3 region is CASSTRDRDGYTF. DNA for the CDR3: TGTGCCAGCAGCACCCGGGACAGGGATGGCTACACCTTC.

This clonotype was counted at least ten times. The chain couples TRBV12-3 or TRBV12-4 to TRBJ1-2; 8 bases agree with TRBD1. J lost 4 bases, V lost 3 bases, and 4 bases had no gene match. The CDR3 length is 14 residues. Here the CDR3 reads CASSLDRETYGYTF. The CDR3, as DNA: TGTGCCAGCAGTTTGGACAGGGAGACCTATGGCTACACCTTC.

Ten or more counts support this clonotype. The chain joins TRBV12-3 or TRBV12-4 to TRBJ1-1; D may be TRBD1 (5 bases). The CDR3 is 14 amino acids. V was shortened by 5 bases and J by 5 bases, with 15 bases between the two germline ends. In nucleotides, the CDR3 is TGTGCCAGCAGTCCAGGGTCCCGGGGGACTGAAGCTTTCTTT. This sequence encodes CASSPGSRGTEAFF.

This clonotype came up many times. The chain has TRBV19 and TRBJ1-5; 7 bases are a match to TRBD1. This CDR3 spans 16 amino acids. Germline CDR1 is LNHDA and CDR2 is SQIVND (reference sequence). V lost 3 bases, J lost 7 bases, and 12 bases stayed unmatched. Written as DNA, the CDR3 is TGTGCCAGTAGTATCCATAAGGGGGCGAGGGGGCAGCCCCAGCATTTT. Protein: CASSIHKGARGQPQHF.

This chain links TRBV4-2 with TRBJ1-2; perhaps TRBD1 as D (5 bases). Deletions cut 0 bases from V and 8 bases from J, with 10 bases between. Looked up from germline, CDR1 is LGHNA and CDR2 is YNFKEQ. The CDR3 contains 13 residues. The CDR3 region is CASSQDQGRGYTF. DNA for the CDR3: TGTGCCAGCAGCCAAGATCAGGGACGGGGCTACACCTTC.

This clonotype was observed a few times. The CDR3 region has the DNA TGTGCCAGCAGCCCCCGGGACTTCCTCTACGAGCAGTACTTC. Protein sequence: CASSPRDFLYEQYF. The chain combines TRBV11-1 with TRBJ2-7; D is possibly TRBD2 (6 bases). Germline assignment: CDR1 SGHAT and CDR2 FQDESV (reference sequence). The ends were cut back, 5 bases at V and 3 bases at J, with 14 bases in the middle. CDR3 size: 14 residues. Using reference TRBV11-1 and TRBJ2-7 for the parts outside the CDR3, the full variable domain is EAEVAQSPRYKITEKSQAVAFWCDPISGHATLYWYRQILGQGPELLVQFQDESVVDDSQLPKDRFSAERLKGVDSTLKIQPAELGDSAMYLCASSPRDFLYEQYFGPGTRLTVT.

This clonotype was seen many times. The chain couples TRBV7-8 to TRBJ1-5, with D uncertain. The CDR3 spans 18 residues. V dropped 1 base and J dropped 1 base, with 17 bases sitting between them. Germline V gene lookup returns CDR1 SGHVS and CDR2 FQNEAQ. CDR3 residues: CASSLVMWAEDSNQPQHF. In nucleotides, the CDR3 is TGTGCCAGCAGCTTAGTGATGTGGGCAGAAGACAGCAATCAGCCCCAGCATTTT.

This clonotype has more than one count but fewer than ten. The J gene is TRBJ1-3, the V gene TRBV20-1; TRBD1 matches 8 bases. Germline values: CDR1 DFQATT, CDR2 SNEGSKA (reference sequence). This CDR3 is built from 14 residues. Germline trimming cut 6 bases from V and 2 bases from J; bases unmatched to any gene: 6. Written as DNA, the CDR3 is TGCAGTGCGAGAAGGGGACAGGCTGGAAACACCATATATTTT. Translated, it gives CSARRGQAGNTIYF.

This clonotype was seen at least ten times. V is TRBV6-5 and J is TRBJ2-7; TRBD1 matches at 7 bases. The V gene's germline CDR1 is MNHEY and CDR2 SVGAGI. This CDR3 region has 15 residues. Trimming took 2 bases from V and 3 from J; bases not matched to a gene: 7. The CDR3 DNA sequence: TGTGCCAGCAGTTACACCATGGCAGGGGGCTACGAGCAGTACTTC. Translation: CASSYTMAGGYEQYF.

This clonotype was counted many times. The V gene is TRBV6-1, the J gene TRBJ1-2; no clear D. Per the germline V gene, CDR1 is MNHNS and CDR2 is SASEGT. The CDR3 is made up of 14 amino acids. With 1 base removed from V and 11 bases from J, the gap between germline ends came to 17 bases. The CDR3 nucleotides are TGTGCCAGCAGTGAAGATGGCACCGAGGTTGTTTACACCTTC. Amino acid sequence: CASSEDGTEVVYTF.

This clonotype has at least ten counts. This chain connects TRBV7-8 to TRBJ1-5; D perhaps matches TRBD1 (5 bases). Germline CDR1 and CDR2: SGHVS and FQNEAQ. Trimming cost V 0 bases and J 11 bases, with 14 bases left between them. This CDR3 is 14 amino acids long. In DNA, the CDR3 is TGTGCCAGCAGCTTAGCCCTTAACCCGGGGGCCCAGCATTTT. Amino acids: CASSLALNPGAQHF.

In the case of this clonotype: The junction differs from germline at one of its ends, possibly a read error. The chain recombines TRBV30 with TRBJ1-3; possibly TRBD1 for D (5 bases). This CDR3 is built from 16 residues. Germline V lookup: CDR1 GTSNPN, CDR2 SVGIG (reference sequence). The CDR3 nucleotides are TGTGCCTGGAGTGTATCAGGAACAGGTCCGGGAAACATCATATATTTT. Translating gives CAWSVSGTGPGNIIYF.